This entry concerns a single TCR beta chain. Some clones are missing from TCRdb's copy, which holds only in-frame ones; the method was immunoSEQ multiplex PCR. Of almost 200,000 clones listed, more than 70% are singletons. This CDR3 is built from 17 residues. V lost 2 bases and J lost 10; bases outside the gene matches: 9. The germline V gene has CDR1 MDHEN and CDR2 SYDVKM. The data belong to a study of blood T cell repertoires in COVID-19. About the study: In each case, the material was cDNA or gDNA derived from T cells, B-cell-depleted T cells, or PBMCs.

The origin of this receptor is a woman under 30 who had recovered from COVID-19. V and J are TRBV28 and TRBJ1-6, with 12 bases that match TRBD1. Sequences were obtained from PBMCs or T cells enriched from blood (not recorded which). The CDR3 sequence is CASSLGTGGTIRSPLHF. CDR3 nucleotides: TGTGCCAGCAGTTTAGGGACAGGGGGCACGATTAGGTCACCCCTCCACTTT.